This T cell receptor (beta chain) comes out of a study of cytomegalovirus exposure and HLA in healthy donors. About the research overall: Clustering assigned 81% of the roughly 430 genotyped donors to the Caucasian-associated ancestry cluster.

Study-level points and caveats: Later analysis found that TCR beta chains associated with HLA were more clonally expanded than other, equally common chains.

Concerning this clone itself: Its antigen remains unknown.

Germline assignment: CDR1 SGHRS and CDR2 YFSETQ. This CDR3 region has 16 residues. The V and J ends lost 0 bases and 0 bases respectively, with 11 bases between them. PCR was performed using 60 Vbeta and 13 Jbeta primers. TCRdb's copy holds only in-frame clones and misses some; the assay was immunoSEQ multiplex PCR. The sample consists of approximately 70,000 clones, around 66% of them appearing once. The sequenced material came from PBMCs. The origin of this receptor is a male donor in good health and CMV-seropositive. The rearrangement uses TRBV5-1 and TRBJ2-3, with a weak D call TRBD1 (5 bases). The CDR3 sequence is CASSLASDISTDTQYF. As DNA, the CDR3 is TGCGCCAGCAGCTTGGCCTCGGACATCAGCACAGATACGCAGTATTTT. The entire variable domain, with the rest obtained from reference TRBV5-1 and TRBJ2-3, is as follows: KAGVTQTPRYLIKTRGQQVTLSCSPISGHRSVSWYQQTPGQGLQFLFEYFSETQRNKGNFPGRFSGRQFSNSRSEMNVSTLELGDSALYLCASSLASDISTDTQYFGPGTRLTVL.